Below are 24 T cell receptor beta chains sequenced from a single sample in a study of CD8+ T cells in alopecia areata. The sequencing template was cDNA reverse transcribed from extracted RNA. Sequencing was performed with immunoSEQ multiplex PCR; in TCRdb, only in-frame clones are kept and a portion is missing. The table has 160,000 or so clones, about 70% seen once. The sequenced sample was CD8+ T cells sorted from blood, obtained at week 0. These receptors all come from a human donor with alopecia areata.

In regard to this clone: The same CDR3 can be traced to other DNA sequences in this sample. V gene TRBV30 combines with J gene TRBJ2-7; the D is unclear. The CDR3 totals 13 residues. Germline V CDR1 and CDR2: GTSNPN, SVGIG (reference sequence). V lost 0 bases and J 2 bases, leaving 8 bases between the germline ends. The CDR3 loop is CAWSVGSTYEQYF. In DNA, the CDR3 is TGTGCCTGGAGTGTAGGCTCCACCTACGAGCAGTACTTC.

The sample holds a few counts of this clone. The chain has TRBV6-5 and TRBJ1-5; TRBD1 is a possible D gene (6 bases). The CDR3 covers 14 residues. Per the germline V gene, CDR1 is MNHEY and CDR2 is SVGAGI. V lost 5 bases and J lost 2, with 10 bases in between. The CDR3 DNA follows: TGTGCCAGCAGTATACGACAGGGCAATCAGCCCCAGCATTTT. It yields the protein CASSIRQGNQPQHF.

This clone was detected only a few times. The chain recombines TRBV7-9 with TRBJ1-4, with D maybe TRBD1 (5 bases). The CDR3 loop spans 14 amino acids. CDR1 is SEHNR and CDR2 is FQNEAQ in the germline V gene (reference sequence). Trimming took off 6 bases at V and 7 bases at J, with 15 bases between the two ends. CDR3 sequence: CASSFGTRSEKLFF. CDR3 bases: TGTGCCAGCAGTTTCGGGACGCGATCTGAAAAACTGTTTTTT. The whole variable domain, remainder taken from reference TRBV7-9 and TRBJ1-4, is DTGVSQNPRHKITKRGQNVTFRCDPISEHNRLYWYRQTLGQGPEFLTYFQNEAQLEKSRLLSDRFSAERPKGSFSTLEIQRTEQGDSAMYLCASSFGTRSEKLFFGSGTQLSVL.

In this sample, this clone turned up a few times. This chain connects TRBV6-1 to TRBJ2-1; 9 nucleotides agree with TRBD1. The length of the CDR3 is 15 residues. Germline V CDR1 and CDR2: MNHNS, SASEGT. The junction had 11 bases not matched to a gene; V was cut back by 7 bases and J by 7 bases. The CDR3 DNA follows: TGTGCCAGCACCATGGACAGGGGATCGAGAAATGAGCAGTTCTTC. Translated: CASTMDRGSRNEQFF.

The chain joins TRBV13 to TRBJ1-5; 7 bases fit TRBD1. The CDR3 has 14 amino acids. CDR1 is PRHDT, CDR2 FYEKMQ, per germline (reference sequence). The V and J ends lost 4 bases and 10 bases, in that order; junction bases with no gene match: 10. As DNA, the CDR3 is TGTGCCAGCAGCTCCGGGACAGCCCGGTCCCCCCAGCATTTT. It codes for CASSSGTARSPQHF. Filled out from reference TRBV13 and TRBJ1-5, the complete variable domain reads AAGVIQSPRHLIKEKRETATLKCYPIPRHDTVYWYQQGPGQDPQFLISFYEKMQSDKGSIPDRFSAQQFSDYHSELNMSSLELGDSALYFCASSSGTARSPQHFGDGTRLSIL.

The rearrangement uses TRBV29-1 and TRBJ2-1, with 13 bases identical to TRBD2. The ends lost 6 bases at V and 5 bases at J; junction bases unmatched: 7. Germline CDR1 reads SQVTM; CDR2 reads ANQGSEA. This CDR3 has 15 amino acids. CDR3 coding DNA: TGCAGCGTCCAGGGACTAGCGGGGAACGACAATGAGCAGTTCTTC. Its translation is CSVQGLAGNDNEQFF.

The V call is TRBV2, the J call TRBJ1-2; no reliable D call. Germline V CDR1 and CDR2: SNHLY, FYNNEI. Trimming pared 6 bases from V and 4 bases from J, leaving 15 bases between. CDR3 length equals 14 residues. In nucleotides, the CDR3 is TGTGCCAGCAGCCCGGGGTTTGCCGGCTATGGCTACACCTTC. This codes for CASSPGFAGYGYTF.

The chain is built from TRBV7-2 and TRBJ2-5; D is uncertain. The end of the DNA aligns better with TRBJ2-7, so the J call may be wrong. Germline V CDR1 and CDR2: SGHTA, FQGNSA. CDR3 length equals 12 residues. For the CDR3, the DNA is TGTGCCAGCAGCTTTACCGGCTACGAGCAGTACTTC. Its protein product is CASSFTGYEQYF.

The CDR3 DNA reads TGTGCCAGCAGGTTCCTAGATGCGGATTCACCCCTCCACTTT. This codes for CASRFLDADSPLHF. The chain has TRBV6-6 and TRBJ1-6; D is undetermined. Germline values: CDR1 MNHNY, CDR2 SVGAGI (reference sequence). Trimming removed 6 bases at V and 8 bases at J, with 14 bases between. The CDR3 extends over 14 amino acids.

This clone came up a few times. The chain uses TRBV29-1 and TRBJ1-2, with TRBD1 matching 8 bases. CDR3 size: 14 residues. CDR1 is SQVTM and CDR2 is ANQGSEA in the germline V gene. V lost 4 bases, J lost 4 bases, and 8 bases stayed unmatched. The CDR3 reads CSVVSWDRSYGYTF. The CDR3 nucleotides are TGCAGCGTTGTAAGTTGGGACAGGAGCTATGGCTACACCTTC.

The chain couples TRBV27 to TRBJ2-5; 7 bases map to TRBD2. Germline values: CDR1 MNHEY, CDR2 SMNVEV (reference sequence). Trimming at V came to 0 bases and at J to 3 bases, leaving 7 bases not matched to a gene. The CDR3 is 16 residues long. The CDR3 bases are TGTGCCAGCAGTTTATCGCCTAGCGGATTAGAAGAGACCCAGTACTTC. Translation gives CASSLSPSGLEETQYF.

The chain uses TRBV6-5 and TRBJ1-1, with 8 bases aligning to TRBD1. There are 14 residues in the CDR3. Germline V gives CDR1 MNHEY, CDR2 SVGAGI. The trim removed 4 bases at V and 5 bases at J, leaving 6 bases unmatched. The CDR3 DNA sequence: TGTGCCAGCAGTTCGGACAGGGTGTGGACTGAAGCTTTCTTT. Translated, it gives CASSSDRVWTEAFF.

This clone has just a few counts. CDR3 protein: CASSRSGGNTEAFF. DNA of the CDR3: TGCGCCAGCAGCCGGTCAGGGGGGAACACTGAAGCTTTCTTT. The chain has TRBV4-1 and TRBJ1-1; 7 nucleotides agree with TRBD1. The CDR3 length is 14 residues. V dropped 4 bases and J dropped 1; count of bases not matched to a gene: 3. CDR1 is MGHRA, CDR2 YSYEKL, per germline.

This chain connects TRBV30 to TRBJ2-7; a weak D match, TRBD1 (6 bases). The germline V gene has CDR1 GTSNPN and CDR2 SVGIG (reference sequence). Trimming removed 2 bases from V and 3 bases from J, with 14 bases in between. The CDR3 totals 14 residues. In DNA form, the CDR3 reads TGTGCCTGGAGTCCCCCGGGACACGGCTACGAGCAGTACTTC. This codes for CAWSPPGHGYEQYF.

The gene calls are TRBV4-1 and TRBJ2-7; D ambiguous. Germline assignment: CDR1 MGHRA and CDR2 YSYEKL. The germline V and J ends were trimmed by 2 bases and 0 bases, with 11 bases remaining between them. The CDR3 is 15 amino acids. This CDR3 is CASSQWRTHSYEQYF. Written as DNA, the CDR3 is TGCGCCAGCAGCCAATGGCGTACTCACTCCTACGAGCAGTACTTC.

The V call is TRBV13, the J call TRBJ1-1; TRBD1 might be the D (6 bases). Germline V gives CDR1 PRHDT, CDR2 FYEKMQ (reference sequence). CDR3 length: 13 amino acids. Trimming removed 2 bases from V and 5 bases from J, with 9 bases in between. The CDR3 bases are TGTGCCAGCAGCTTACTTCAGGGGACTGAAGCTTTCTTT. The encoded protein is CASSLLQGTEAFF.

This sequence joins TRBV7-7 and TRBJ2-5, with D unresolved. Germline V CDR1 and CDR2: SSHAT, FNYEAQ (reference sequence). This CDR3 has 13 amino acids. With 2 bases removed from V and 5 bases from J, the gap between germline ends came to 9 bases. CDR3 in amino acids: CASSLLLGETQYF. In nucleotides, the CDR3 is TGTGCCAGCAGCTTACTGTTGGGGGAGACCCAGTACTTC.

The gene calls are TRBV30 and TRBJ2-2, with TRBD1 matching over 7 bases. V dropped 7 bases and J dropped 3; count of bases not matched to a gene: 8. This CDR3 is 14 amino acids long. Looked up from germline, CDR1 is GTSNPN and CDR2 is SVGIG (reference sequence). CDR3 in amino acids: CASAEGADTGELFF. The CDR3 coding sequence is TGTGCCTCGGCCGAGGGGGCGGACACCGGGGAGCTGTTTTTT.

This sequence joins TRBV2 and TRBJ1-5; a possible D gene is TRBD1 (5 bases). In germline, CDR1 is SNHLY, CDR2 FYNNEI. This CDR3 is built from 15 residues. V lost 3 bases, J lost 6 bases, and 15 bases lay in between. For the CDR3, the DNA is TGTGCCAGCAGTGATCCCGCGCGGAGGGGTCAGCCCCAGCATTTT. Amino acids: CASSDPARRGQPQHF.

The chain recombines TRBV13 with TRBJ2-2, with D possibly being TRBD1 (6 bases). The V gene's germline CDR1 is PRHDT and CDR2 FYEKMQ (reference sequence). The V end lost 5 bases, the J end lost 7 bases, and 20 bases lay between the germline ends. This CDR3 has 16 residues. CDR3 sequence reads: CASSGRARQAYGELFF. DNA of the CDR3: TGTGCCAGCAGCGGGCGGGCAAGACAGGCTTACGGGGAGCTGTTTTTT.

The rearrangement joins TRBV11-2 to TRBJ1-1; no firm D call. CDR3 length: 11 amino acids. V lost 5 bases and J lost 8, with 9 bases in between. Germline CDR1 SGHAT, CDR2 FQNNGV. The CDR3 reads CASSPSVEAFF. The CDR3 DNA reads TGTGCCAGCAGCCCCAGTGTAGAAGCTTTCTTT.

The chain links TRBV7-9 to TRBJ1-1; 7 bases are a match to TRBD1. After removal of 5 bases from V and 1 base from J, the junction contained 4 bases not matched to a gene. This CDR3 has 14 amino acids. Germline assignment: CDR1 SEHNR and CDR2 FQNEAQ (reference sequence). CDR3 loop: CASSPGQKNTEAFF. In DNA form, the CDR3 reads TGTGCCAGCAGCCCGGGACAGAAGAACACTGAAGCTTTCTTT.

The chain couples TRBV7-8 to TRBJ2-5; no firm D call. Trimming removed 2 bases from V and 2 bases from J, with 9 bases in between. The CDR3 is made up of 14 amino acids. From germline, CDR1 is SGHVS and CDR2 FQNEAQ. The CDR3 nucleotides are TGTGCCAGCAGCTTATTCGTGGGGCAAGAGACCCAGTACTTC. Protein product: CASSLFVGQETQYF.

The rearrangement uses TRBV30 and TRBJ2-7; no definite D call. V shed 3 bases and J shed 0 bases, with 6 bases lying between them. The CDR3 extends over 12 amino acids. The V gene's germline CDR1 is GTSNPN and CDR2 SVGIG (reference sequence). CDR3 in DNA: TGTGCCTGGAGCCAAGACTCCTACGAGCAGTACTTC. Its protein is CAWSQDSYEQYF. The variable domain in full, with the rest retrieved from reference TRBV30 and TRBJ2-7, is SQTIHQWPATLVQPVGSPLSLECTVEGTSNPNLYWYRQAAGRGLQLLFYSVGIGQISSEVPQNLSASRPQDRQFILSSKKLLLSDSGFYLCAWSQDSYEQYFGPGTRLTVT.